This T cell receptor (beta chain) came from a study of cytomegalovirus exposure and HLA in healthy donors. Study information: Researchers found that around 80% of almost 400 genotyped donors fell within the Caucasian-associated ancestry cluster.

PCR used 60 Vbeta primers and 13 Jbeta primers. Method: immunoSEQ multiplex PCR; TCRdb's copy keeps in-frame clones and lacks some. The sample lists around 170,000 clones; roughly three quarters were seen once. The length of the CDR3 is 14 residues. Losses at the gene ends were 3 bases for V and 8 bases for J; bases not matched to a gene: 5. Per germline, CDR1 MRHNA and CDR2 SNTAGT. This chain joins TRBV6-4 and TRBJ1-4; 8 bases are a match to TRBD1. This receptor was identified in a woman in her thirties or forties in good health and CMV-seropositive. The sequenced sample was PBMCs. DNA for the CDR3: TGTGCCAGCAGTGAAAGACAGGGGAAAGAAAAACTGTTTTTT. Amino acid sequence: CASSERQGKEKLFF.